One sample yielded the 20 T cell receptor beta chains listed below, sequenced in a study of T cells in Graves' hyperthyroidism and ophthalmopathy. From RNA transcripts, TCR beta CDR3 regions were amplified. Researchers ran a first-round RT-PCR on the TCR CDR3 using the HTBI primer set. Each CDR3 protein is one row after TCRdb ran MiXCR on the multiplex PCR reads. The table includes some 440,000 distinct CDR3 sequences, around 14% detected once. The sequencing input was blood. Source of these receptors: a woman aged 18-29 years with Graves' hyperthyroidism.

On this clonotype: A read error may produce the germline difference seen at one junction end. CDR3 sequence: CASSLALGPNSF. The CDR3 region has the DNA TGTGCCAGCAGCTTAGCGCTGGGACCGAACAGCTTC. The rearrangement links TRBV7-9 to TRBJ1-2, with D possibly matching TRBD1 (5 bases). Germline assignment: CDR1 SEHNR and CDR2 FQNEAQ (reference sequence). The CDR3 totals 12 residues.

The rearrangement joins TRBV5-5 to TRBJ1-5, with 10 bases aligning to TRBD1. V shed 3 bases, J shed 0 bases, and the junction held 6 bases outside the gene matches. Germline CDR1 SGHKS, CDR2 YYEKEE (reference sequence). This CDR3 contains 17 residues. CDR3 in amino acids: CASSWGQGSNSNQPQHF. The CDR3 DNA is TGTGCCAGCAGCTGGGGACAGGGGTCAAATAGCAATCAGCCCCAGCATTTT.

This clonotype was recorded at least ten times. The genes are TRBV24-1 and TRBJ2-7, with D possibly being TRBD1 (5 bases). The CDR3 runs to 14 residues. Trimming shortened V by 5 bases and J by 1 base, and 11 bases separated the two germline ends. Germline CDR1 reads KGHDR; CDR2 reads SFDVKD. CDR3 sequence: CATSGGRGSYEQYF. The CDR3 nucleotides are TGTGCCACCAGTGGGGGAAGGGGTTCCTACGAGCAGTACTTC.

This clonotype has at least ten counts. The gene calls are TRBV10-3 and TRBJ1-5, with TRBD1 matching over 7 bases. Germline V lookup: CDR1 ENHRY, CDR2 SYGVKD. Trimming took 1 base from V and 2 from J; bases not matched to a gene: 8. This CDR3 comprises 17 residues. The CDR3 loop reads CAISEYPDREGNQPQHF. The CDR3 DNA is TGTGCCATCAGTGAGTACCCCGACAGGGAGGGCAATCAGCCCCAGCATTTT.

This clonotype was detected only a few times. The chain uses TRBV6-4 and TRBJ2-3, with 9 bases lining up with TRBD1. This CDR3 spans 14 amino acids. Germline CDR1 and CDR2: MRHNA and SNTAGT. The J segment lost 6 bases and the V segment lost 6 bases, leaving 7 bases of the junction unmatched. The CDR3 DNA is TGTGCCAGCAGGAAGGACAGGGGATCGGATACGCAGTATTTT. This sequence encodes CASRKDRGSDTQYF.

This clonotype has a count of ten or more. The rearrangement uses TRBV27 and TRBJ2-7, with D maybe TRBD1 (6 bases). V was shortened by 5 bases and J by 4 bases, with 18 bases between the two germline ends. The CDR3 contains 15 residues. CDR1 is MNHEY, CDR2 SMNVEV, per germline (reference sequence). As DNA, the CDR3 is TGTGCCAGCAGTCAGGTGGGACATAGTGGGTACGAGCAGTACTTC. Translated, it gives CASSQVGHSGYEQYF.

The sample holds many counts of this clonotype. The chain employs TRBV11-2 and TRBJ2-1; either TRBD1 or TRBD2 may supply D (5 bases each). CDR1 is SGHAT, CDR2 FQNNGV, per germline. CDR3 size: 15 residues. V shed 0 bases and J shed 3 bases, with 9 bases lying between them. The CDR3 sequence: CASSLDQRGYNEQFF. The DNA of the CDR3 is TGTGCCAGCAGCTTAGATCAGAGGGGCTACAATGAGCAGTTCTTC.

Note on this clonotype: Given a much more abundant clone one base away, this may be a read error. J is TRBJ1-2 and V is TRBV27; 8 bases fit TRBD1. V lost 6 bases and J lost 7; bases outside the gene matches: 10. Germline V CDR1 and CDR2: MNHEY, SMNVEV (reference sequence). The CDR3 loop spans 14 amino acids. For the CDR3, the DNA is TGTGCCAGCAGCCGGACAGGGCTCCTCTGTGGCTACACCTTC. It is translated as CASSRTGLLCGYTF.

There are a few counts of this clonotype. The chain joins TRBV5-6 to TRBJ2-1; 7 bases fit TRBD2. CDR3 length: 13 amino acids. The J segment lost 9 bases and the V segment lost 0 bases, leaving 3 bases of the junction unmatched. Germline-derived CDR1 and CDR2 are SGHDT and YYEEEE. CDR3 residues: CASSLGGGVEQFF. As DNA, the CDR3 is TGTGCCAGCAGCTTGGGGGGGGGGGTTGAGCAGTTCTTC. The full variable domain, with the rest looked up from reference TRBV5-6 and TRBJ2-1, is DAGVTQSPTHLIKTRGQQVTLRCSPKSGHDTVSWYQQALGQGPQFIFQYYEEEERQRGNFPDRFSGHQFPNYSSELNVNALLLGDSALYLCASSLGGGVEQFFGPGTRLTVL.

The chain is built from TRBV5-1 and TRBJ1-1; 7 bases are shared with TRBD1. This CDR3 region has 15 residues. Germline V CDR1 and CDR2: SGHRS, YFSETQ. With 2 bases clipped from V and 1 base from J, the junction kept 5 bases outside the gene matches. The CDR3 nucleotides read TGCGCCAGCAGCTTATACGGACAGGAGAACACTGAAGCTTTCTTT. Translated: CASSLYGQENTEAFF. The whole variable domain, filled in from reference TRBV5-1 and TRBJ1-1, reads KAGVTQTPRYLIKTRGQQVTLSCSPISGHRSVSWYQQTPGQGLQFLFEYFSETQRNKGNFPGRFSGRQFSNSRSEMNVSTLELGDSALYLCASSLYGQENTEAFFGQGTRLTVV.

At least ten counts were recorded for this clonotype. J is TRBJ1-6 and V is TRBV6-2 or TRBV6-3, with TRBD1 identical over 7 bases. Germline CDR1 and CDR2: MNHEY and SVGEGT. With V trimmed by 2 bases and J by 5 bases, 6 bases remained unmatched. This CDR3 contains 16 residues. The CDR3 DNA follows: TGTGCCAGCAGTTACGACAGGGTGGCGAATAATTCACCCCTCCACTTT. It codes for CASSYDRVANNSPLHF.

The chain employs TRBV12-3 or TRBV12-4 and TRBJ2-7, with 9 positions matching TRBD2. The CDR3 covers 15 residues. The V and J ends lost 3 bases and 3 bases, in that order; junction bases with no gene match: 6. CDR3 region: CASSLLAGSLYEQYF. The CDR3 nucleotides read TGTGCCAGCAGTTTGCTAGCGGGAAGCCTCTACGAGCAGTACTTC.

This clonotype was recorded many times. The V and J genes are TRBV12-3 or TRBV12-4 and TRBJ2-1, with D perhaps matching TRBD2 (5 bases). CDR3 length: 16 amino acids. V lost 2 bases, J lost 7 bases, and 18 bases lay in between. This CDR3 reads CASSLYPVGISNEQFF. Here the CDR3 DNA reads TGTGCCAGCAGTTTATATCCCGTCGGGATCTCAAATGAGCAGTTCTTC.

This clonotype was counted many times. The chain uses TRBV12-3 or TRBV12-4 and TRBJ1-1, with 7 bases that match TRBD1. The CDR3 contains 14 residues. The V segment lost 3 bases and the J segment 5 bases; nucleotides outside the gene matches: 6. In DNA, the CDR3 is TGTGCCAGCAGTTTCAAGGGGGCGGGGACTGAAGCTTTCTTT. It is translated as CASSFKGAGTEAFF.

This clonotype was picked up many times. The chain links TRBV20-1 to TRBJ1-2, with TRBD1 as a possible D gene (6 bases). The CDR3 has 14 residues. Per the germline V gene, CDR1 is DFQATT and CDR2 is SNEGSKA (reference sequence). Trimming pared 6 bases from V and 4 bases from J, leaving 18 bases between. DNA for the CDR3: TGCAGTGCCCGGGACAATTCGCACGTCTATGGCTACACCTTC. As protein: CSARDNSHVYGYTF.

This clonotype was detected ten times or more. The V gene is TRBV12-3 or TRBV12-4, the J gene TRBJ2-2; 14 bases line up with TRBD2. The CDR3 runs 17 residues. V was pared by 5 bases and J by 7 bases, with 9 bases of the junction left unmatched. Here the CDR3 DNA reads TGTGCCAGCAGTCCCGCGGGGACTAGCGGGAGCGGCGGGGAGCTGTTTTTT. Protein sequence: CASSPAGTSGSGGELFF.

The chain joins TRBV9 to TRBJ2-3; D gene ambiguous. Germline loops: CDR1 SGDLS, CDR2 YYNGEE. Deletions cut 0 bases from V and 2 bases from J, with 10 bases between. The CDR3 covers 15 residues. The CDR3 sequence is CASSVEGRHTDTQYF. Written as DNA, the CDR3 is TGTGCCAGCAGCGTAGAGGGTAGACACACAGATACGCAGTATTTT.

This clonotype has at least ten counts. The rearrangement links TRBV12-5 to TRBJ2-4; TRBD2 matches 7 bases. Germline-derived CDR1 and CDR2 are LGHNT and FRNRAP. Trimming removed 7 bases from V and 7 bases from J; junction bases left unmatched: 7. The CDR3 loop spans 13 amino acids. The CDR3 region has the DNA TGTGCTAGTGCCATATCCGGGGGGAACATTCAGTACTTC. It translates to CASAISGGNIQYF. The variable domain in full, with the rest retrieved from reference TRBV12-5 and TRBJ2-4, is DARVTQTPRHKVTEMGQEVTMRCQPILGHNTVFWYRQTMMQGLELLAYFRNRAPLDDSGMPKDRFSAEMPDATLATLKIQPSEPRDSAVYFCASAISGGNIQYFGAGTRLSVL.

V usage is TRBV12-3 or TRBV12-4 and J usage is TRBJ1-2; tentative D call: TRBD1 (5 bases). The CDR3 is made up of 12 amino acids. V lost 5 bases and J lost 8, with 12 bases in between. The CDR3 region has the DNA TGTGCCAGCAGTCACCGCAGGGAAGGCTACACCTTC. Amino acids: CASSHRREGYTF.

This sequence joins TRBV4-1 and TRBJ2-7; 9 bases are a match to TRBD1. Germline V lookup: CDR1 MGHRA, CDR2 YSYEKL. V lost 2 bases, J lost 5 bases, and 4 bases stayed unmatched. The CDR3 has 14 residues. In nucleotides, the CDR3 is TGCGCCAGCAGCCAATCCCGGACAGGGGACGAGCAGTACTTC. It is translated as CASSQSRTGDEQYF.